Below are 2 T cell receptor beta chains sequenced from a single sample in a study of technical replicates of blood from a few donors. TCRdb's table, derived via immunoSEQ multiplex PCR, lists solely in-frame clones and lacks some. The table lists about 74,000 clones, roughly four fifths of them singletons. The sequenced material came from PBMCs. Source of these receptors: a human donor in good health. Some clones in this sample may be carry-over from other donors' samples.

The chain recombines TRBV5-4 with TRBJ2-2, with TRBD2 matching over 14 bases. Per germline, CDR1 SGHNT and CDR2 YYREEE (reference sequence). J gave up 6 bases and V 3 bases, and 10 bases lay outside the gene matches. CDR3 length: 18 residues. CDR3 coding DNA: TGTGCCAGCAGCTCCGGGACTAGCGGGAGTAGTCGGTCCGGGGAGCTGTTTTTT. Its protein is CASSSGTSGSSRSGELFF.

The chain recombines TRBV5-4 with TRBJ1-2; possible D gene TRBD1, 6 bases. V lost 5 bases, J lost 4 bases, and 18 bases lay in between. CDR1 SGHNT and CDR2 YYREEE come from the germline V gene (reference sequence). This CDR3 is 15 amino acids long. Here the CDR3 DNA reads TGTGCCAGCAGGCCCAAAACAGGGTTTTCCTATGGCTACACCTTC. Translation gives CASRPKTGFSYGYTF.